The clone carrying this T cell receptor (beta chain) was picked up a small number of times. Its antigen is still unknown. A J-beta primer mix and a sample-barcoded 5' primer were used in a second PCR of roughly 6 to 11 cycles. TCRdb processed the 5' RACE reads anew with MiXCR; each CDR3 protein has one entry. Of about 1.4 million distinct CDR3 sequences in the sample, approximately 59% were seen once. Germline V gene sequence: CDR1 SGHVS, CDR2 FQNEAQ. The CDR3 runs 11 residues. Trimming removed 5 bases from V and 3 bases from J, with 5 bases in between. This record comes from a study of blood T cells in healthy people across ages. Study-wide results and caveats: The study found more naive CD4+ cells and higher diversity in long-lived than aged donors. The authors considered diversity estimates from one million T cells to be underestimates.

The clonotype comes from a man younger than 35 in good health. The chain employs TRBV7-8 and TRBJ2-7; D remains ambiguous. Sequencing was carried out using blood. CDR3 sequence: CASSIDYEQYF. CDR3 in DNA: TGTGCCAGCAGCATTGACTACGAGCAGTACTTC.